This T cell receptor beta chain was retrieved from a study of regulatory T cells in long-lasting Graves disease. With iRepertoire HTBI primers and Arm-PCR of CDR3 regions, TCR beta libraries were built. Each CDR3 protein is one row after TCRdb ran MiXCR on the multiplex PCR reads. The sample contains about 500,000 distinct CDR3 sequences, 9.5% to 15% of which appear only once. The time point here: newly diagnosed GD, antithyroid drugs for less than 3 months. Generation of the TCR library employed RNA extracted from PBMCs. Germline-derived CDR1 and CDR2 are SGHRS and YFSETQ. The CDR3 contains 14 residues. Unmatched junction bases numbered 7, after V lost 0 bases and J lost 14 bases. This clonotype was seen ten or more times. This same sample was also taken into another study, of T cells in Graves' hyperthyroidism and ophthalmopathy.

The TCR comes from a woman under 40 with Graves disease. This chain links TRBV5-1 with TRBJ1-6; 8 nucleotides match TRBD1. The sequencing used peripheral blood mononuclear cells (PBMCs), collected at new diagnosis, from a patient treated with antithyroid drugs. DNA for the CDR3: TGCGCCAGCAGCTTGGAGGGGACAGGCCAGGCCCTCCACTTT. It yields the protein CASSLEGTGQALHF.